This T cell receptor (beta chain) was identified during a study of blood T cell repertoires in COVID-19 (TCRdb year 2020). For the wider study: The collaborator samples originated in the United States, Italy and Spain and spanned the acute and convalescent phases of COVID-19. The material from the prospective study consisted of cDNA or gDNA derived from T cells, B-cell-depleted T cells, or PBMCs. Subjects who had been exposed to COVID-19, were actively infected with it, or had recovered from it provided the deeply sampled blood TCRbeta repertoires that made up the dataset. The repertoires were made available in a free public database intended to serve as a resource for research on the immune response to SARS-CoV-2. Samples came from the ongoing ImmuneRACE study (first 160 participants) plus 1,254 subjects from 6 global collaborators. The sample metadata nearly always contained a de-identified subject ID, COVID-19 status, age in years and sex. Where available, HLA class I and class II types were obtained from metadata supplied by the sample provider rather than from assay-based typing.

One collaborating source in Seattle enrolled patients during active infection and followed them longitudinally through the course of disease. Whole blood was collected in K2EDTA tubes by collaborating institutions according to the institutions' own protocols. Collaborator samples were shipped for TCRbeta analysis as frozen whole blood, isolated PBMCs, or DNA extracted from either sample type. As regards this clone: Its target antigen remains unknown. No much larger clonotype is one base removed from it; base qualities were not supplied.

Overall results and qualifications from the work: Clinical and demographic metadata were provided uncurated, with the amount varying by source and participant.

Per the germline V gene (reference sequence), LNHDA is the CDR1 and SQIVND is the CDR2. Trimming costs V 4 bases and J 9 bases, and their ends lie 19 bases apart. CDR3 length: 15 amino acids, cysteine to phenylalanine. Just the 45-base CDR3 DNA is kept, in frame starting at base 1. TCRbeta CDR3 regions were amplified from genomic DNA by means of the immunoSEQ Assay, a bias-controlled multiplex PCR. Concerning the study's data processing: The number of nucleated cells in each sample was estimated by amplification of reference gene primers within the assay. Sequence reads were collapsed and filtered to measure the absolute abundance of every unique TCRbeta CDR3 rearrangement. For each sample, productive Simpson clonality was calculated as the square root of Simpson's diversity index over productive rearrangements. Not all clones reach the TCRdb copy of this immuneACCESS table, which keeps in-frame sequences only. Checked studies attribute under half of the gap to unresolved V genes and leave the rest unexplained. The D gene and trimming were derived from the DNA, and the V and J assignments and clone size from that table. The sample table lists around 100,000 clones, 90% of them with a count of one. The top ten clonotypes cover 6.5% to 8.5% of the sample.

Specimen: peripheral blood. The rearrangement combines TRBV19 with TRBJ2-1; the D region possibly corresponds to TRBD2 (6 bases align). This receptor was identified in a man between 18 and 29 years old with COVID-19, enrolled during active disease. This receptor carries the CDR3 CASSTARRAGGEQFF. Read as DNA, the sequence is TGTGCCAGTAGTACTGCGAGAAGGGCCGGGGGTGAGCAGTTCTTC.